The clone carrying this T cell receptor (beta chain) was observed a handful of times. What it binds is not known. The table came from immunoSEQ multiplex PCR; TCRdb's copy has only in-frame clones and leaves some out. The sample shows around 1,100,000 clones, roughly 80% of them seen only once. The data derive from a study of shared clonotypes between healthy human individuals. Study-wide context: CD4 naive and memory got three plates each, CD8 naive two, CD8 memory one.

Broader study findings: Generally, naive subsets came out with larger estimated richness than memory subsets.

The specimen sequenced was memory CD4+ T cells from PBMCs. Specified subset: CD45RA-negative fraction. The sequence came from a young man in good health. Some clones in this sample may be carry-over from other donors' samples.

CDR3 DNA sequence: TGTGCCAGCAGTTTAACCAAACCGGACAGCTATGGCTACACCTTC. Translating it yields CASSLTKPDSYGYTF. This sequence joins TRBV28 and TRBJ1-2, with TRBD1 as a possible D gene (6 bases). Germline CDR1 and CDR2: MDHEN and SYDVKM. With 2 bases removed from V and 4 bases from J, the gap between germline ends came to 14 bases. This CDR3 is built from 15 residues.